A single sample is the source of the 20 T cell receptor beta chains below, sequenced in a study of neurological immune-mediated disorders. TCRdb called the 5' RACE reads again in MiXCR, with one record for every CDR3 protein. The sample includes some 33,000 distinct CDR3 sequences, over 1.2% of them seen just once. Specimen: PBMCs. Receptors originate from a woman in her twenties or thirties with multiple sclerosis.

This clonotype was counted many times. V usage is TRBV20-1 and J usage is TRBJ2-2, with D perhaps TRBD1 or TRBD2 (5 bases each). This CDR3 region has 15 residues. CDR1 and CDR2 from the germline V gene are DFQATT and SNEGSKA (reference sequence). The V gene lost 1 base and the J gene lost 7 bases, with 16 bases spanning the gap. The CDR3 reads CSARVARGPVGELFF. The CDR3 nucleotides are TGCAGTGCTAGAGTCGCCCGGGGCCCCGTCGGGGAGCTGTTTTTT.

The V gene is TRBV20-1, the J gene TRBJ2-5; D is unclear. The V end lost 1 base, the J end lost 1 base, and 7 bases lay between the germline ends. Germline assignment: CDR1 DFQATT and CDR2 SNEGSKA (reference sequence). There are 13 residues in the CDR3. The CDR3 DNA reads TGCAGTGCTAGAGTTCTAGGCCAAGAGACCCAGTACTTC. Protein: CSARVLGQETQYF.

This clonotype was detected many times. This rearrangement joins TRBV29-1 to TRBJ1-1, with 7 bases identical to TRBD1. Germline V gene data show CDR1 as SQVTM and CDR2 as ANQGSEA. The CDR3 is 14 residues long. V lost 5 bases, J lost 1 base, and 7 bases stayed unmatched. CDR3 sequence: CSVRQGDPNTEAFF. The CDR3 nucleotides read TGCAGCGTTCGCCAGGGGGACCCGAACACTGAAGCTTTCTTT.

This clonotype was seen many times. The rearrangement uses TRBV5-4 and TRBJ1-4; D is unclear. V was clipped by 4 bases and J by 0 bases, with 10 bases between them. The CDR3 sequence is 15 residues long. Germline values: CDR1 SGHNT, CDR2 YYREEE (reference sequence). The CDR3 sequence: CASSNSPATNEKLFF. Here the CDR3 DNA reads TGTGCCAGCAGCAATTCGCCAGCAACTAATGAAAAACTGTTTTTT. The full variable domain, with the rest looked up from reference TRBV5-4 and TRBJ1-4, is ETGVTQSPTHLIKTRGQQVTLRCSSQSGHNTVSWYQQALGQGPQFIFQYYREEENGRGNFPPRFSGLQFPNYSSELNVNALELDDSALYLCASSNSPATNEKLFFGSGTQLSVL.

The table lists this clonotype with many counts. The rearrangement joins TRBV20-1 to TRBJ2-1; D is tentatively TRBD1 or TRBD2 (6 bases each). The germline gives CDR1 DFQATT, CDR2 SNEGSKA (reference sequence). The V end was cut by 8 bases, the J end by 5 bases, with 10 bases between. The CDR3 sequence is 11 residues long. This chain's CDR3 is CSPGGHNEQFF. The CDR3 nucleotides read TGCAGTCCTGGGGGGCACAATGAGCAGTTCTTC.

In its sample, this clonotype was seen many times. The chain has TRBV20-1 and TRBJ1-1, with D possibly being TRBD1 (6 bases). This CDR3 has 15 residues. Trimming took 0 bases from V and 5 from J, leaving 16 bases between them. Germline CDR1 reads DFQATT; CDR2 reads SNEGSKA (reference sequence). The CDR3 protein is CSARDVGGRRTEAFF. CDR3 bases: TGCAGTGCTAGAGATGTAGGGGGGCGTAGGACTGAAGCTTTCTTT.

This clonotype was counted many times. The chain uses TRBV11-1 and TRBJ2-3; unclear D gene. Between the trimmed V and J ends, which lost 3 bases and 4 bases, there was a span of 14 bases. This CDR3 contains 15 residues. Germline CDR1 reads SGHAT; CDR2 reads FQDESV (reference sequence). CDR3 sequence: CASSFLSVGADTQYF. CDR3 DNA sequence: TGTGCCAGCAGCTTTTTGAGCGTAGGTGCAGATACGCAGTATTTT.

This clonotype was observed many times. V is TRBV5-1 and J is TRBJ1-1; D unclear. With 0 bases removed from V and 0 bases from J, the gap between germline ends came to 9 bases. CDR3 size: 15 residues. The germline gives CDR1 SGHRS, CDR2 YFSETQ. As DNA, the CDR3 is TGCGCCAGCAGCTTGGTTCCGGGCCTGAACACTGAAGCTTTCTTT. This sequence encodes CASSLVPGLNTEAFF. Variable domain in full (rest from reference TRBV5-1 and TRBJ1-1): KAGVTQTPRYLIKTRGQQVTLSCSPISGHRSVSWYQQTPGQGLQFLFEYFSETQRNKGNFPGRFSGRQFSNSRSEMNVSTLELGDSALYLCASSLVPGLNTEAFFGQGTRLTVV.

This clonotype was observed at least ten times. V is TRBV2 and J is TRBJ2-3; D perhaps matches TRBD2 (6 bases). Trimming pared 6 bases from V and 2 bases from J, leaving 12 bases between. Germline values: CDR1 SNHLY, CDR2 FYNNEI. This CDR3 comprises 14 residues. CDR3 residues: CASRSVAVTDTQYF. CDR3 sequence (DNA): TGTGCCAGCAGGTCGGTAGCGGTCACAGATACGCAGTATTTT.

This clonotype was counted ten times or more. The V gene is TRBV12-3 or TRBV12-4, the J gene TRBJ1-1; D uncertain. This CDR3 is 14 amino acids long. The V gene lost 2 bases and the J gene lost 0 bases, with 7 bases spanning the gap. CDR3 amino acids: CASSLSLVNTEAFF. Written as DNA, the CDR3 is TGTGCCAGCAGTTTATCCCTGGTGAACACTGAAGCTTTCTTT.

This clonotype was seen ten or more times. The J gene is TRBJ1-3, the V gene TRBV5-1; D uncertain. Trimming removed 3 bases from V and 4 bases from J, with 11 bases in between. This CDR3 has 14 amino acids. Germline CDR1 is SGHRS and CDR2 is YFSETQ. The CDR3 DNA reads TGCGCCAGCAGCTCCACGTCGGGAGGAAACACCATATATTTT. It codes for CASSSTSGGNTIYF.

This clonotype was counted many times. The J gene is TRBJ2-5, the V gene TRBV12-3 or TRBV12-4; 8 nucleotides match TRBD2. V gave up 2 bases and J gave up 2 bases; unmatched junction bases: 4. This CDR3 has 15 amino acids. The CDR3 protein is CASSLTSGVQETQYF. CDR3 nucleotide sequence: TGTGCCAGCAGTTTAACTAGCGGTGTACAAGAGACCCAGTACTTC.

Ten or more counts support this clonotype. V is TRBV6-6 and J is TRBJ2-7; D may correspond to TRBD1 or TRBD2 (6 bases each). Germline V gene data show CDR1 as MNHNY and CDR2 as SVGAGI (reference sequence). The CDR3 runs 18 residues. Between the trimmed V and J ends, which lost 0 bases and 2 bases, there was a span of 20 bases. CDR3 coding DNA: TGTGCCAGCAGTTACTCGCCGCGGGACACCAGAAAGACCTACGAGCAGTACTTC. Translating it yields CASSYSPRDTRKTYEQYF.

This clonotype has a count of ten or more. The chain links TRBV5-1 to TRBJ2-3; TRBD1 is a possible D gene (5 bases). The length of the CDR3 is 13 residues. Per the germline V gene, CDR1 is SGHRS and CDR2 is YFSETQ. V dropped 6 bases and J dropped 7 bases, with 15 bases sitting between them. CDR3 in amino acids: CASKDTSMNTQYF. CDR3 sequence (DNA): TGCGCCAGCAAGGACACCTCCATGAATACGCAGTATTTT. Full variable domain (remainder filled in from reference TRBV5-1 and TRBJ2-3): KAGVTQTPRYLIKTRGQQVTLSCSPISGHRSVSWYQQTPGQGLQFLFEYFSETQRNKGNFPGRFSGRQFSNSRSEMNVSTLELGDSALYLCASKDTSMNTQYFGPGTRLTVL.

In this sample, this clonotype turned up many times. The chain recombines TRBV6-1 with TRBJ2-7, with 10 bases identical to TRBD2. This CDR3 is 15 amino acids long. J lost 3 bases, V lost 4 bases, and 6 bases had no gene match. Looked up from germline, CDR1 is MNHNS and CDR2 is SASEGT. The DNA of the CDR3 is TGTGCCAGCAGTGGCCTAGCGGGGGCCAACTACGAGCAGTACTTC. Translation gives CASSGLAGANYEQYF.

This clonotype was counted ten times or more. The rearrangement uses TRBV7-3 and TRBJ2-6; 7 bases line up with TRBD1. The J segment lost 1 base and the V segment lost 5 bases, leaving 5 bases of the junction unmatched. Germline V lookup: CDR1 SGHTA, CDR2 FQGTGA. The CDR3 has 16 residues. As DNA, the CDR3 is TGTGCCAGCAGCCCCCGACAGGGTTCTGGGGCCAACGTCCTGACTTTC. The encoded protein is CASSPRQGSGANVLTF.

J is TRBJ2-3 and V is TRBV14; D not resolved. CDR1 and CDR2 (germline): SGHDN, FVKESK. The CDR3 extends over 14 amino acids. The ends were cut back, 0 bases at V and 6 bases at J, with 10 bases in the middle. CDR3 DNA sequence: TGTGCCAGCAGCCAAGAAGTGGGTTCGGATACGCAGTATTTT. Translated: CASSQEVGSDTQYF. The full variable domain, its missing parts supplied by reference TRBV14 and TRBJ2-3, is EAGVTQFPSHSVIEKGQTVTLRCDPISGHDNLYWYRRVMGKEIKFLLHFVKESKQDESGMPNNRFLAERTGGTYSTLKVQPAELEDSGVYFCASSQEVGSDTQYFGPGTRLTVL.

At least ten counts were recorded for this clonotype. CDR3 region: CASSGGGRANTEAFF. The CDR3 DNA sequence: TGTGCCAGCAGCGGAGGCGGCAGAGCGAACACTGAAGCTTTCTTT. The rearrangement uses TRBV9 and TRBJ1-1; no firm D call. CDR3 length: 15 amino acids. V lost 3 bases and J lost 1, with 13 bases in between. The germline gives CDR1 SGDLS, CDR2 YYNGEE.

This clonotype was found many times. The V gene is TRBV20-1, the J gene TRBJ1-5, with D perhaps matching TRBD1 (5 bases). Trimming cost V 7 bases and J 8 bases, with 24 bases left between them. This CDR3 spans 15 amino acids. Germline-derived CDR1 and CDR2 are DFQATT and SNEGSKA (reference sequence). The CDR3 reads CSVGRAGLSGEPQHF. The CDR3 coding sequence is TGCAGTGTGGGTCGGGCAGGGCTATCGGGGGAGCCCCAGCATTTT.

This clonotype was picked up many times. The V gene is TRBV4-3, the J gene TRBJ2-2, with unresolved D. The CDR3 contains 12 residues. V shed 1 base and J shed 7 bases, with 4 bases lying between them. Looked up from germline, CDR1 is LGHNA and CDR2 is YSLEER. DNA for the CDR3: TGCGCCAGCAGCCAAGCGGTCGGGGAGCTGTTTTTT. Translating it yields CASSQAVGELFF.